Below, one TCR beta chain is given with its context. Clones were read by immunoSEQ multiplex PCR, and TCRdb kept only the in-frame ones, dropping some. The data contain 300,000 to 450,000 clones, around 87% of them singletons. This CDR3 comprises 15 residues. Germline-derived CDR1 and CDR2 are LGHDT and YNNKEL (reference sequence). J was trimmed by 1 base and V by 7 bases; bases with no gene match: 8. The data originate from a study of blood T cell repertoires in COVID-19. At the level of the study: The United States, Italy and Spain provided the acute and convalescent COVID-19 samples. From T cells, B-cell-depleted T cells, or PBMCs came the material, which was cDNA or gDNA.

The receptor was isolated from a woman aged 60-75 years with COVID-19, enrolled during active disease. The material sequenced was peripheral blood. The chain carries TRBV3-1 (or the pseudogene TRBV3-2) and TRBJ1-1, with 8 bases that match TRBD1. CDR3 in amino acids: CASIALDRGNTEAFF. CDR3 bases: TGTGCCAGCATCGCCCTTGACAGGGGGAACACTGAAGCTTTCTTT.